A selection of T cell receptor beta chains follows, all from one sample in a study of T cells after yellow fever vaccination. TCRdb reprocessed the 5' RACE reads via MiXCR and lists one record per CDR3 protein. The sample lists about 370,000 distinct CDR3 sequences; 11% were seen once. This specimen consisted of PBMCs, obtained on the day of the first yellow fever vaccination. The receptors derive from a man between 18 and 29 years old who received the YFV17D yellow fever vaccine. Both conserved end residues are part of each CDR3. A D gene is named only where the DNA matches it firmly. Size is omitted from some rows. Given values are once, few, many or a class for expanded clones.

>TRBD2|few|TRBV11-1|TRBJ2-1
CASSPSGGAKGSYNEQFF
TGTGCCAGCAGCCCGAGCGGGGGGGCAAAAGGCTCCTACAATGAGCAGTTCTTC
>NA|NA|TRBV5-1|TRBJ2-3
CASSLVTGSDTQYF
TGCGCCAGCAGCTTGGTGACGGGATCAGATACGCAGTATTTT
>TRBD1|NA|TRBV27|TRBJ2-7
CASRITGGTYEQYF
TGTGCCAGCAGGATAACAGGGGGCACCTACGAGCAGTACTTC
>NA|NA|TRBV7-2|TRBJ2-3
CASSLMSWRDTQYF
TGTGCCAGCAGCTTAATGTCTTGGAGAGATACGCAGTATTTT
>NA|many|TRBV4-1|TRBJ2-2
CASARIGLNTGELFF
TGCGCCAGCGCGAGGATAGGGCTGAACACCGGGGAGCTGTTTTTT
>TRBD2|NA|TRBV5-1|TRBJ2-3
CASSLAGWTDTQYF
TGCGCCAGCAGCTTAGCGGGGTGGACAGATACGCAGTATTTT
>NA|NA|TRBV20-1|TRBJ2-1
CSAPRGSHLQFF
TGCAGTGCTCCCCGGGGCTCCCACCTACAGTTCTTC
>NA|many|TRBV7-8|TRBJ1-1
CASSYDNGAFF
TGTGCCAGCAGCTACGACAATGGGGCTTTCTTT
>NA|few|TRBV4-2|TRBJ2-3
CASSQGPSRTDTQYF
TGTGCCAGCAGCCAAGGCCCCTCACGCACAGATACGCAGTATTTT
>NA|once|TRBV12-3/TRBV12-4|TRBJ2-7
CASSVRASEQYF
TGTGCCAGCAGTGTCCGGGCCTCGGAGCAGTACTTC
>TRBD2|many|TRBV5-1|TRBJ2-2
CASSPGLAGNTGELFF
TGCGCCAGCAGCCCCGGACTAGCGGGAAACACCGGGGAGCTGTTTTTT
>NA|few|TRBV29-1|TRBJ1-3
CSVGQAAISSGNTIYF
TGCAGCGTTGGGCAGGCGGCGATTAGCTCTGGAAACACCATATATTTT
>TRBD1|NA|TRBV4-3|TRBJ1-4
CASSQDLGTVSATNEKLFF
TGCGCCAGCAGCCAAGATCTTGGGACAGTTAGTGCAACTAATGAAAAACTGTTTTTT
>NA|few|TRBV7-9|TRBJ2-3
CASSVIRLSTDTQYF
TGTGCCAGCAGCGTAATTAGGCTAAGCACAGATACGCAGTATTTT
>NA|few|TRBV5-1|TRBJ2-3
CASSLGIGDTQYF
TGCGCCAGCAGCTTGGGGATAGGGGATACGCAGTATTTT
>NA|NA|TRBV7-2|TRBJ1-3
CASSHTFSGNTIYF
TGTGCCAGCAGCCACACATTCTCTGGAAACACCATATATTTT
>TRBD2|many|TRBV20-1|TRBJ2-3
CSASGGTDTQYF
TGCAGTGCTAGCGGGGGGACAGATACGCAGTATTTT
>TRBD1|few|TRBV7-9|TRBJ1-1
CASSGDDRGGTEAFF
TGTGCCAGCAGCGGGGACGACAGGGGAGGCACTGAAGCTTTCTTT
>NA|few|TRBV29-1|TRBJ1-5
CSVAGDSNQPQHF
TGCAGCGTTGCGGGAGATAGCAATCAGCCCCAGCATTTT
>NA|few|TRBV7-2|TRBJ2-2
CASSSRDLPTGELFF
TGTGCCAGCAGCTCCCGGGACTTACCCACCGGGGAGCTGTTTTTT
>NA|NA|TRBV6-1|TRBJ1-1
CASILGEGGPTEAFF
TGTGCCAGCATCCTGGGGGAGGGAGGGCCCACTGAAGCTTTCTTT
>NA|few|TRBV12-3/TRBV12-4|TRBJ2-2
CASSPRPRNTGELFF
TGTGCCAGCAGTCCCCGCCCAAGGAACACCGGGGAGCTGTTTTTT
>NA|NA|TRBV7-2|TRBJ2-1
CASRPDSSYNEQFF
TGTGCCAGCAGACCAGACAGCTCCTACAATGAGCAGTTCTTC
>NA|NA|TRBV9|TRBJ2-5
CASSVGVSRETQYF
TGTGCCAGCAGCGTAGGTGTTTCCCGAGAGACCCAGTACTTC
>NA|NA|TRBV6-2/TRBV6-3|TRBJ2-5
CASGSFPETQYF
TGTGCCAGCGGGTCTTTTCCGGAGACCCAGTACTTC
>NA|NA|TRBV9|TRBJ2-5
CASSADRSQETQYF
TGTGCCAGCAGCGCAGACAGGTCCCAAGAGACCCAGTACTTC
>NA|NA|TRBV7-2|TRBJ1-3
CASSLGGHFSGNTIYF
TGTGCCAGCAGCTTAGGGGGACACTTCTCTGGAAACACCATATATTTT
>NA|few|TRBV10-3|TRBJ2-5
CASHRQVEDTQYF
TGTGCCAGCCACCGACAGGTGGAAGACACCCAGTACTTC
>NA|NA|TRBV5-1|TRBJ1-1
CASSPGSGAGGNTEAFF
TGCGCCAGCAGCCCGGGGAGTGGTGCCGGAGGGAACACTGAAGCTTTCTTT